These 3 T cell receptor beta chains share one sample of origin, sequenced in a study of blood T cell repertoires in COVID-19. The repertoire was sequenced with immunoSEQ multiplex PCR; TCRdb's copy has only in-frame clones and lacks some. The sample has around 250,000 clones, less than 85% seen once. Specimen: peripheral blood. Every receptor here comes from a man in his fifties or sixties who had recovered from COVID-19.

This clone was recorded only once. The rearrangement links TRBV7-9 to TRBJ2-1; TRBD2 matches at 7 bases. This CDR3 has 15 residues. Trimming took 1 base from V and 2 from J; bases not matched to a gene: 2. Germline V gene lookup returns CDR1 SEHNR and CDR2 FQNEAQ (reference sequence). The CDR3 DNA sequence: TGTGCCAGCAGCTTAGATGCGGGAGCCTACAATGAGCAGTTCTTC. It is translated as CASSLDAGAYNEQFF. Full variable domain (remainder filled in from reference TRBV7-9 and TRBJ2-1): DTGVSQNPRHKITKRGQNVTFRCDPISEHNRLYWYRQTLGQGPEFLTYFQNEAQLEKSRLLSDRFSAERPKGSFSTLEIQRTEQGDSAMYLCASSLDAGAYNEQFFGPGTRLTVL.

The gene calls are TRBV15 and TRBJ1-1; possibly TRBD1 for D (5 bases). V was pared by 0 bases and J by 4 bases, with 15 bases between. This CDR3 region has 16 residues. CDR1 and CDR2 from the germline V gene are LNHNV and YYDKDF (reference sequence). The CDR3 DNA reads TGTGCCACCAGCAGAGAATTCGGTCGGGGGGGCACTGAAGCTTTCTTT. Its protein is CATSREFGRGGTEAFF.

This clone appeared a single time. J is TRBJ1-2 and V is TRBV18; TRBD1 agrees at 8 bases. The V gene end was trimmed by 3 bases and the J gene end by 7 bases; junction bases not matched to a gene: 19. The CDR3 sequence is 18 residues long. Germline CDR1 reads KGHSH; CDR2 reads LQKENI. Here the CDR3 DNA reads TGTGCCAGCTCACCCTCCCTGGCTAAAACGGGACAGGCGAGTGGCTACACCTTC. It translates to CASSPSLAKTGQASGYTF.